This passage covers 21 T cell receptor beta chains from one sample sequenced in a study of human T cells and chemical hapten exposure. This sample's time point: healthy volunteer bleed at 2 weeks. Whole blood, unfractionated, served as the material for total RNA extraction. TCRdb passed the RACE reads through MiXCR, listing each CDR3 protein once. The sample has 100,000 to 150,000 distinct CDR3 sequences, approximately 10% seen once; the top ten hold roughly 1.6%. The sample taken for sequencing was whole blood. The receptor source for this set is a male donor in good health. Some clones in this sample may be carry-over from other donors' samples.

This clonotype has a handful of counts. The V call is TRBV28, the J call TRBJ2-1; a weak D match, TRBD2 (5 bases). Trimming shortened V by 1 base and J by 2 bases, and 12 bases separated the two germline ends. Germline V gene sequence: CDR1 MDHEN, CDR2 SYDVKM. CDR3 length equals 16 residues. CDR3 sequence (DNA): TGTGCCAGCAGTTTATTCCCCGGGGATCCCTACAATGAGCAGTTCTTC. This sequence encodes CASSLFPGDPYNEQFF.

The gene calls are TRBV7-2 and TRBJ2-7; maybe TRBD1 (6 bases). The germline V gene has CDR1 SGHTA and CDR2 FQGNSA. V gave up 2 bases and J gave up 4 bases, with 12 bases separating them. This CDR3 spans 14 amino acids. The CDR3 nucleotides read TGTGCCAGCAGCTTATGGGACACTACTTACGAGCAGTACTTC. Protein: CASSLWDTTYEQYF.

This clonotype was observed at least ten times. J is TRBJ1-1 and V is TRBV4-3; no reliable D call. With 0 bases removed from V and 0 bases from J, the gap between germline ends came to 14 bases. Germline V gives CDR1 LGHNA, CDR2 YSLEER. This CDR3 is 17 amino acids long. The CDR3 spells CASSQDVVQELNTEAFF. The CDR3 DNA reads TGCGCCAGCAGCCAAGATGTGGTCCAAGAGCTGAACACTGAAGCTTTCTTT.

This clonotype turned up a few times. This chain connects TRBV6-1 to TRBJ2-1; TRBD2 aligns across 7 bases. V dropped 3 bases and J dropped 3; count of bases not matched to a gene: 8. The CDR3 spans 16 residues. Germline V gene lookup returns CDR1 MNHNS and CDR2 SASEGT. DNA of the CDR3: TGTGCCAGCAGTGAGGAGGCGGGAGCGGGCTACAATGAGCAGTTCTTC. It codes for CASSEEAGAGYNEQFF.

This clonotype was recorded many times. The chain recombines TRBV20-1 with TRBJ1-5, with D unresolved. CDR1 is DFQATT and CDR2 is SNEGSKA in the germline V gene (reference sequence). The CDR3 is 15 amino acids. V was trimmed by 1 base and J by 6 bases, leaving 16 bases between them. CDR3 DNA sequence: TGCAGTGCTAGAGCGACGGGGAGGGAGGTTCAGCCCCAGCATTTT. It translates to CSARATGREVQPQHF.

The V gene is TRBV29-1, the J gene TRBJ2-5; the D gene is possibly TRBD1 (6 bases). The ends were cut back, 4 bases at V and 4 bases at J, with 16 bases in the middle. Germline CDR1 reads SQVTM; CDR2 reads ANQGSEA. The CDR3 loop spans 14 amino acids. CDR3 DNA sequence: TGCAGCGTTGCACAGGGTAGAAGGGCAGAGACCCAGTACTTC. This sequence encodes CSVAQGRRAETQYF.

The rearrangement joins TRBV6-2 or TRBV6-3 to TRBJ2-2; D is tentatively TRBD1 or TRBD2 (5 bases each). V gave up 2 bases and J gave up 2 bases, with 15 bases separating them. From germline, CDR1 is MNHEY and CDR2 SVGEGT. The CDR3 contains 17 residues. DNA for the CDR3: TGTGCCAGCAGTTACCCCGGGGCAGCGGTAAACACCGGGGAGCTGTTTTTT. Translating it yields CASSYPGAAVNTGELFF.

This clonotype was seen a few times. The V gene is TRBV29-1, the J gene TRBJ2-1; D is tentatively TRBD1 or TRBD2 (5 bases each). The CDR3 spans 17 residues. The germline gives CDR1 SQVTM, CDR2 ANQGSEA. The V gene lost 7 bases and the J gene lost 3 bases, with 25 bases spanning the gap. The CDR3 sequence is CSETVLGATFFYNEQFF. The CDR3 region has the DNA TGCAGCGAAACCGTACTCGGGGCGACTTTTTTCTACAATGAGCAGTTCTTC.

This clonotype came up a few times. The V call is TRBV24-1, the J call TRBJ1-2; D gene unclear. The CDR3 spans 14 residues. The V gene's germline CDR1 is KGHDR and CDR2 SFDVKD. The ends were cut back, 4 bases at V and 2 bases at J, with 10 bases in the middle. CDR3 loop: CATSDPGKNYGYTF. The CDR3 region has the DNA TGTGCCACCAGTGACCCGGGAAAGAACTATGGCTACACCTTC.

This clonotype was seen just once. V and J are TRBV7-9 and TRBJ2-7; 8 bases map to TRBD2. The V and J ends lost 2 bases and 4 bases, in that order; junction bases with no gene match: 13. The CDR3 runs to 17 residues. Germline loops: CDR1 SEHNR, CDR2 FQNEAQ (reference sequence). CDR3 coding DNA: TGTGCCAGCAGCTTACCCCTTGGTTACCGGGAGGGGTACGAGCAGTACTTC. Translating it yields CASSLPLGYREGYEQYF.

This chain uses TRBV12-3 or TRBV12-4 with TRBJ2-2; TRBD2 is a possible D gene (6 bases). Deletions cut 5 bases from V and 1 base from J, with 11 bases between. The CDR3 extends over 15 amino acids. The DNA for the CDR3 is TGTGCCAGCAGTCCCATCGGGGGGAACACCGGGGAGCTGTTTTTT. Its translation: CASSPIGGNTGELFF.

The chain couples TRBV19 to TRBJ1-2, with D possibly matching TRBD1 (5 bases). CDR1 and CDR2 from the germline V gene are LNHDA and SQIVND (reference sequence). Trimming removed 6 bases from V and 4 bases from J, with 24 bases in between. The CDR3 sequence is 17 residues long. The CDR3 here is CASSLGDLEGYRYGYTF. CDR3 DNA: TGTGCCAGTAGCCTCGGGGACCTGGAGGGATATCGCTATGGCTACACCTTC.

The V call is TRBV3-1, the J call TRBJ2-5; D might be TRBD2 (5 bases). Germline V gene sequence: CDR1 LGHDT, CDR2 YNNKEL (reference sequence). Between the trimmed V and J ends, which lost 5 bases and 3 bases, there was a span of 10 bases. The CDR3 is 13 amino acids. The CDR3 DNA reads as TGTGCCAGCAGCTCCGGGATGAAAGAGACCCAGTACTTC. It encodes CASSSGMKETQYF.

This clonotype was recorded many times. This chain joins TRBV14 and TRBJ2-5; D gene unclear. V lost 0 bases and J 4 bases, leaving 6 bases between the germline ends. The V gene's germline CDR1 is SGHDN and CDR2 FVKESK. The CDR3 runs to 13 residues. Written as DNA, the CDR3 is TGTGCCAGCAGCCAAGATAGGCCAGAGACCCAGTACTTC. Residues: CASSQDRPETQYF.

The table lists this clonotype with a few counts. The V and J genes are TRBV15 and TRBJ2-1; 7 bases match TRBD1. V lost 5 bases to trimming and J lost 9 bases; unmatched junction nucleotides: 13. The CDR3 has 15 amino acids. The germline gives CDR1 LNHNV, CDR2 YYDKDF (reference sequence). Here the CDR3 DNA reads TGTGCCACCAGCGGACGACAGGGTCTATATGGTGAGCAGTTCTTC. Translating it yields CATSGRQGLYGEQFF.

This sequence joins TRBV6-1 and TRBJ1-2, with a possible D match to TRBD1 (5 bases). In germline, CDR1 is MNHNS, CDR2 SASEGT. CDR3 length equals 13 residues. The ends were cut back, 2 bases at V and 8 bases at J, with 12 bases in the middle. The CDR3: CASSERAEGGYTF. As DNA, the CDR3 is TGTGCCAGCAGTGAACGTGCCGAGGGGGGCTACACCTTC.

Many counts were recorded for this clonotype. V gene TRBV15 combines with J gene TRBJ2-7; 7 nucleotides match TRBD2. Germline V gene data show CDR1 as LNHNV and CDR2 as YYDKDF (reference sequence). The V and J ends lost 0 bases and 5 bases, in that order; junction bases with no gene match: 7. This CDR3 is 15 amino acids long. CDR3 amino acids: CATSRDRRLAHEQYF. The CDR3 bases are TGTGCCACCAGCAGAGATAGAAGACTAGCCCACGAGCAGTACTTC.

This clonotype occurred a few times. The rearrangement links TRBV29-1 to TRBJ1-4; 7 bases match TRBD1. The ends lost 0 bases at V and 10 bases at J; junction bases unmatched: 2. The CDR3 has 12 amino acids. Germline V lookup: CDR1 SQVTM, CDR2 ANQGSEA. CDR3 loop: CSVEEQGRKLFF. The CDR3 DNA reads as TGCAGCGTTGAAGAACAGGGGAGAAAACTGTTTTTT.

This clonotype came up a few times. The V call is TRBV19, the J call TRBJ1-2; TRBD1 matches 8 bases. V dropped 4 bases and J dropped 6; count of bases not matched to a gene: 10. The germline V gene has CDR1 LNHDA and CDR2 SQIVND (reference sequence). The length of the CDR3 is 15 residues. This CDR3 is CASSSGQGLIDGYTF. CDR3 bases: TGTGCCAGTAGTAGTGGACAGGGCCTTATTGATGGCTACACCTTC.

This clonotype was detected a few times. V and J are TRBV11-2 and TRBJ2-2, with 7 nucleotides matching TRBD1. V shed 2 bases and J 3 bases; nucleotides not matched to a gene: 24. In germline, CDR1 is SGHAT, CDR2 FQNNGV. The CDR3 has 22 amino acids. The DNA of the CDR3 is TGTGCCAGCAGCTTAACAAGGCCGGGGACAGCCGCTAACATAAAGCACACCGGGGAGCTGTTTTTT. It is translated as CASSLTRPGTAANIKHTGELFF.

This clonotype was seen many times. The CDR3: CASSFPGGETQYF. The DNA of the CDR3 is TGCGCCAGCAGCTTTCCAGGTGGAGAGACCCAGTACTTC. The chain has TRBV5-1 and TRBJ2-5; D unresolved. Germline values: CDR1 SGHRS, CDR2 YFSETQ. The germline V and J ends were trimmed by 2 bases and 4 bases, with 9 bases remaining between them. The CDR3 is 13 residues long.